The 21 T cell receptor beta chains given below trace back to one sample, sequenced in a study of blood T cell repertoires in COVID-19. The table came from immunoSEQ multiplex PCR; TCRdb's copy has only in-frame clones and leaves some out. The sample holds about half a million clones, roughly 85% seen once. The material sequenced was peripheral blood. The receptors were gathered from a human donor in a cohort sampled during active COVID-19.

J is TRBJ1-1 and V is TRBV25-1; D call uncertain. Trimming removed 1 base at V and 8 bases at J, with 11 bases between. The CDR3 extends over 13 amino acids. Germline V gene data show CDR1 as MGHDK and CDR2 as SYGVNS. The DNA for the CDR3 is TGTGCCAGCAGTGAATGGGAGGCCGGCGAAGCTTTCTTT. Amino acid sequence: CASSEWEAGEAFF.

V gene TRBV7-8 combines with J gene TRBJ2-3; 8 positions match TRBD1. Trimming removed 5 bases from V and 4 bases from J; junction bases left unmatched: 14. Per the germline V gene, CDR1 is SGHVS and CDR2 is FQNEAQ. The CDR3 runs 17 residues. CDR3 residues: CASSHRTVEQGADTQYF. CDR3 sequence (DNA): TGTGCCAGCAGCCATAGGACTGTTGAACAGGGGGCAGATACGCAGTATTTT.

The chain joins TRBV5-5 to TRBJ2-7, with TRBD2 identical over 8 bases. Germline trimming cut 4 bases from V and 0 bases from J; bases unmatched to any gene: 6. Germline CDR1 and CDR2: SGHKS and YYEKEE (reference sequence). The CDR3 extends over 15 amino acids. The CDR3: CASSLSGTSSYEQYF. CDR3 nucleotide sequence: TGTGCCAGCAGCCTATCCGGGACTAGCTCCTACGAGCAGTACTTC. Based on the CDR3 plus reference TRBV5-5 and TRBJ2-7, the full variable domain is DAGVTQSPTHLIKTRGQQVTLRCSPISGHKSVSWYQQVLGQGPQFIFQYYEKEERGRGNFPDRFSARQFPNYSSELNVNALLLGDSALYLCASSLSGTSSYEQYFGPGTRLTVT.

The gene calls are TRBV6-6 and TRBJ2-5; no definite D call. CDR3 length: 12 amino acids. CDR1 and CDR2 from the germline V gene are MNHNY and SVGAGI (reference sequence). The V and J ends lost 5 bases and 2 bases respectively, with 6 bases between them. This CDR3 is CASSTTQETQYF. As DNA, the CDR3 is TGTGCCAGCAGTACTACTCAAGAGACCCAGTACTTC.

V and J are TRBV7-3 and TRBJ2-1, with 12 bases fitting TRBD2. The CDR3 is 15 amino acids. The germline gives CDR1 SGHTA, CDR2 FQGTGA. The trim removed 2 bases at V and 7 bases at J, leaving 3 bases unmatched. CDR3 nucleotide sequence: TGTGCCAGCAGCTTAGGACTAGCGGGAAGGAATGAGCAGTTCTTC. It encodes CASSLGLAGRNEQFF. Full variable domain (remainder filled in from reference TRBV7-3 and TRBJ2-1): GAGVSQTPSNKVTEKGKYVELRCDPISGHTALYWYRQSLGQGPEFLIYFQGTGAADDSGLPNDRFFAVRPEGSVSTLKIQRTERGDSAVYLCASSLGLAGRNEQFFGPGTRLTVL.

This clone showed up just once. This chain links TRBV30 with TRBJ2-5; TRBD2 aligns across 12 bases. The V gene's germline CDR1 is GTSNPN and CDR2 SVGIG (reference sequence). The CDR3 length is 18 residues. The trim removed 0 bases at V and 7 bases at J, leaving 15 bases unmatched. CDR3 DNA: TGTGCCTGGAGTGTAGTGCCCGTGTGGACTAGCGGGATTGTGACCCAGTACTTC. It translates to CAWSVVPVWTSGIVTQYF.

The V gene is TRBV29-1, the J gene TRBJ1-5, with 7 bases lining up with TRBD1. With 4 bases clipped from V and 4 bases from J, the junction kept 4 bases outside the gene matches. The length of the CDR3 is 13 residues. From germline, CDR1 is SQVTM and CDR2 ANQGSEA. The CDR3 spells CSVAQGPNQPQHF. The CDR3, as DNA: TGCAGCGTTGCACAGGGGCCAAATCAGCCCCAGCATTTT. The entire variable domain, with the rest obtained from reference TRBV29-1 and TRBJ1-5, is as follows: SAVISQKPSRDICQRGTSLTIQCQVDSQVTMMFWYRQQPGQSLTLIATANQGSEATYESGFVIDKFPISRPNLTFSTLTVSNMSPEDSSIYLCSVAQGPNQPQHFGDGTRLSIL.

This chain's CDR3 is CASSSGQGAREKLFF. Written as DNA, the CDR3 is TGTGCCAGCAGTTCGGGACAGGGGGCCCGCGAAAAACTGTTTTTT. The V call is TRBV6-6, the J call TRBJ1-4; TRBD1 agrees at 12 bases. From germline, CDR1 is MNHNY and CDR2 SVGAGI (reference sequence). The CDR3 length is 15 residues. Unmatched junction bases numbered 5, after V lost 4 bases and J lost 8 bases.

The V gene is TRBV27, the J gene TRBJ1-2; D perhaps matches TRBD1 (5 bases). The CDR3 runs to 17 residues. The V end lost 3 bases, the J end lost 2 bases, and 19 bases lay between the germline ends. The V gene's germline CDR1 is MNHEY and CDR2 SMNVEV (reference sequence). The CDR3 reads CASSFFTGGTTNYGYTF. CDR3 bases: TGTGCCAGCAGTTTTTTTACGGGAGGGACGACCAACTATGGCTACACCTTC.

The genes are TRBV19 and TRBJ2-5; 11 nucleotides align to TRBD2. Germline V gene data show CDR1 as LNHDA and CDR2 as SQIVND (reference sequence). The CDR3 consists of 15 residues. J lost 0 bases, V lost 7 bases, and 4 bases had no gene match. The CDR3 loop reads CASTRLAGNQETQYF. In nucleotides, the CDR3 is TGTGCCAGTACCCGACTAGCGGGGAACCAAGAGACCCAGTACTTC.

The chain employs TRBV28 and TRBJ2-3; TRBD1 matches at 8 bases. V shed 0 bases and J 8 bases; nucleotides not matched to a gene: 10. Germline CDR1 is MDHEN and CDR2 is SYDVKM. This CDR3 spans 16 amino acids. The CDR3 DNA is TGTGCCAGCAGTTTATGGAAGGGACAGGCCGTGGGTACGCAGTATTTT. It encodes CASSLWKGQAVGTQYF.

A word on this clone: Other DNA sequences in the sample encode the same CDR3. CDR3 residues: CATSRDRGYEQYF. The CDR3 bases are TGTGCCACCAGTCGGGACAGGGGATACGAGCAGTACTTC. The gene calls are TRBV15 and TRBJ2-7, with 10 bases that match TRBD1. V gave up 6 bases and J gave up 4 bases; unmatched junction bases: 3. This CDR3 is built from 13 residues. Per the germline V gene, CDR1 is LNHNV and CDR2 is YYDKDF (reference sequence).

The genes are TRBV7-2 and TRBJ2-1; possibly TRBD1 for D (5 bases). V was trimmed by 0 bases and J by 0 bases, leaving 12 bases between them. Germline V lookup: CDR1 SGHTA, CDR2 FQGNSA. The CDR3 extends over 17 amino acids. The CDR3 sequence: CASSLALGALSYNEQFF. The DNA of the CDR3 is TGTGCCAGCAGCTTAGCCTTAGGGGCGCTCTCCTACAATGAGCAGTTCTTC.

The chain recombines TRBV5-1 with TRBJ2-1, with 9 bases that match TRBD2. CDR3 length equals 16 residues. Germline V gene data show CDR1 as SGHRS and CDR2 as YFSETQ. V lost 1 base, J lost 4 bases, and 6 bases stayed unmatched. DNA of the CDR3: TGCGCCAGCAGCTTGAACTTAGCGGGAGTATACAATGAGCAGTTCTTC. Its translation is CASSLNLAGVYNEQFF.

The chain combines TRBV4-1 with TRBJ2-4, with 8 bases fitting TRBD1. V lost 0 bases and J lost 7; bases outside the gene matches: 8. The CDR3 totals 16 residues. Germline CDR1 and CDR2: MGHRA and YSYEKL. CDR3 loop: CASSQETGGNGNIQYF. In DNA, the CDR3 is TGCGCCAGCAGCCAAGAAACAGGGGGAAATGGGAACATTCAGTACTTC.

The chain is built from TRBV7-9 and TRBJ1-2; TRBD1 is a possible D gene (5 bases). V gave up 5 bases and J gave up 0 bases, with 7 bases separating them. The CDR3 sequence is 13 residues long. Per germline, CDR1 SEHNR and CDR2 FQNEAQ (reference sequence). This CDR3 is CASSLTANYGYTF. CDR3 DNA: TGTGCCAGCAGCCTGACAGCTAACTATGGCTACACCTTC.

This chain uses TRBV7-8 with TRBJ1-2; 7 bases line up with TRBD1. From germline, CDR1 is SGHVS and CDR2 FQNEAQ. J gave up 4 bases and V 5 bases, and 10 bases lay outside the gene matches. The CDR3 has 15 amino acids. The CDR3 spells CASSPRGQGGYGYTF. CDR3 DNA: TGTGCCAGCAGCCCGAGGGGGCAGGGCGGCTATGGCTACACCTTC.

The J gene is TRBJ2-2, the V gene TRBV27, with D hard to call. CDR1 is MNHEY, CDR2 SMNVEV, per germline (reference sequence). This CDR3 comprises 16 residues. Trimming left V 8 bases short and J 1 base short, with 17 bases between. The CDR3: CASWASSARNTGELFF. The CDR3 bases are TGTGCCAGCTGGGCTTCATCCGCGAGGAACACCGGGGAGCTGTTTTTT.

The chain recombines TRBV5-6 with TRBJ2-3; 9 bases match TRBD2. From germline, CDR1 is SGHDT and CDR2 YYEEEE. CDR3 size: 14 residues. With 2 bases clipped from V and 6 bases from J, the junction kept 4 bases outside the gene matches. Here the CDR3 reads CASSFSGSGDTQYF. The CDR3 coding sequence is TGTGCCAGCAGCTTTAGCGGGAGTGGTGATACGCAGTATTTT.

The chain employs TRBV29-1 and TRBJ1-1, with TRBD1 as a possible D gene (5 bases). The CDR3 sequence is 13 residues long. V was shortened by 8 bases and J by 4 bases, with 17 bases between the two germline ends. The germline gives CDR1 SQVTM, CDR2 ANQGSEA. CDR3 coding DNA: TGCAGCTATCTCGGGGGAGGGCGCACTGAAGCTTTCTTT. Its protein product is CSYLGGGRTEAFF.

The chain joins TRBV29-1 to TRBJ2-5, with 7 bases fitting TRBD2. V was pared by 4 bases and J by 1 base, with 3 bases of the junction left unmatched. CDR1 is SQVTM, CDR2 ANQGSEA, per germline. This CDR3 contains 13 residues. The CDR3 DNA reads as TGCAGCGTTGCGGGAGGTTCCCAAGAGACCCAGTACTTC. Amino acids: CSVAGGSQETQYF.